Here is one TCR beta chain with its context. Its specificity is unknown. The data were taken from a study of cytomegalovirus exposure and HLA in healthy donors. The CDR3 is 14 residues long. Trimming shortened V by 3 bases and J by 1 base, and 9 bases separated the two germline ends. The germline V gene has CDR1 SGHNT and CDR2 YENEEA. Study-wide results and caveats: In most subjects, TCR beta sequences reportedly gave accurate predictions of HLA-A and HLA-B alleles. Follow-up analysis later connected one missense variant in DCLRE1C with trimming of TCR beta V- and J-genes. Excluded: some indistinguishable V segments such as TRBV6-2 and TRBV6-3. Later analysis reportedly placed an Asian-associated ancestry cluster below the approximately 730-donor mean in N-insertions.

The PCR ran on 60 Vbeta and 13 Jbeta primers. Method: immunoSEQ multiplex PCR; TCRdb's copy keeps in-frame clones and lacks some. The data show 150,000 to 200,000 clones, about four fifths seen once. The chain combines TRBV11-3 with TRBJ1-1; perhaps TRBD1 as D (6 bases). The clonotype originates from a man younger than 40 in good health and CMV-seropositive. Source material: PBMCs. The CDR3 loop reads CASSFARGNTEAFF. For the CDR3, the DNA is TGTGCCAGCAGCTTCGCCAGGGGGAACACTGAAGCTTTCTTT.